This record covers a single T cell receptor (beta chain). The CDR3 covers 15 residues. Trimming at V came to 2 bases and at J to 8 bases, leaving 8 bases not matched to a gene. Per the germline V gene, CDR1 is SGHRS and CDR2 is YFSETQ. As processed by the authors: Estimation of nucleated cell counts relied on the amplification of reference gene primers. Sequencing used immunoSEQ multiplex PCR; TCRdb keeps in-frame clones, though not all of them. V and J calls and clone size are as listed in that table; D and trimming were resolved from the DNA. The table includes 100,000 to 130,000 clones, roughly 80% detected once. The data originate from a study of blood T cell repertoires in COVID-19.

The specimen was peripheral blood. The clonotype originates from a human donor in a cohort sampled during active COVID-19. This chain connects TRBV5-1 to TRBJ2-1; 9 positions agree with TRBD2. The CDR3 region is CASSFTGTSSHEQFF. As DNA, the CDR3 is TGCGCCAGCAGCTTCACCGGGACTAGCTCCCATGAGCAGTTCTTC.